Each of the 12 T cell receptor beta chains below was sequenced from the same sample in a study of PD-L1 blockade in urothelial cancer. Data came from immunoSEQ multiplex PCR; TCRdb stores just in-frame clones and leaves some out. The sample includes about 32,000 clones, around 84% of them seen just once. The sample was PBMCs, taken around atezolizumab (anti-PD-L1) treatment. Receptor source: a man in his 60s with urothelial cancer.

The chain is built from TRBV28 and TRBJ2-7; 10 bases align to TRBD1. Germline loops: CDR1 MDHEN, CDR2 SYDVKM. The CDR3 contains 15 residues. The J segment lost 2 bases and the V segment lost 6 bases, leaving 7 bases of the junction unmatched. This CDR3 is CASSRYGTGAYEQYF. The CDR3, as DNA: TGTGCCAGCAGCAGATACGGGACAGGGGCCTACGAGCAGTACTTC.

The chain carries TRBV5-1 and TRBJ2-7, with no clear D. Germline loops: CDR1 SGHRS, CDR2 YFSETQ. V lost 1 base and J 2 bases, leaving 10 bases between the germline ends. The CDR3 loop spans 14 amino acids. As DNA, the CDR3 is TGCGCCAGCAGCTTGTTCGCAGGCCCCTACGAGCAGTACTTC. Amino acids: CASSLFAGPYEQYF.

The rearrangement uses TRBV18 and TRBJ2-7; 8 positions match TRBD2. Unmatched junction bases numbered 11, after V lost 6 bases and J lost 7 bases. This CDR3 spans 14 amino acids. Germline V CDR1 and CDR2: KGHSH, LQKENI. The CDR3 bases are TGTGCCAGCTCCAGAGGTGCGGGGGGCGAGGAGCAGTACTTC. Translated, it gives CASSRGAGGEEQYF.

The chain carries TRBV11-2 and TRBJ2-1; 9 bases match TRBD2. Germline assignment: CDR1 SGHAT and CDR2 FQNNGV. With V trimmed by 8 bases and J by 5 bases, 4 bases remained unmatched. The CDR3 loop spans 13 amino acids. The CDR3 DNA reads TGTGCCAGCCGGACTAGCGATCACAATGAGCAGTTCTTC. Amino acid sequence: CASRTSDHNEQFF.

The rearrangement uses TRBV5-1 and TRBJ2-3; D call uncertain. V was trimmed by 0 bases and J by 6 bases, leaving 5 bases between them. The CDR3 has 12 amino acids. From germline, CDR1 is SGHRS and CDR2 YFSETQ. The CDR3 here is CASSLAGDTQYF. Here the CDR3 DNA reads TGCGCCAGCAGCTTGGCCGGGGATACGCAGTATTTT.

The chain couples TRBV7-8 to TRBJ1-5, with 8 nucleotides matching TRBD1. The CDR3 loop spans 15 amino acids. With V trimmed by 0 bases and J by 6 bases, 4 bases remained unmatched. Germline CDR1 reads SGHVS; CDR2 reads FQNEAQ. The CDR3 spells CASSLALTGAQPQHF. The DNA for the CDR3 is TGTGCCAGCAGCTTAGCCTTGACAGGGGCTCAGCCCCAGCATTTT.

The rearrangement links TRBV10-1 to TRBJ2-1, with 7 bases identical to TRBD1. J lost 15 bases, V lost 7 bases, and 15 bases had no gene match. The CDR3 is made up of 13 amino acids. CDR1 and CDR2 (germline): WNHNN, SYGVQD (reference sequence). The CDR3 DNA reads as TGCGCCAGCACGAGAACAGGGGATAGTCGGCGGTTCTTC. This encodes CASTRTGDSRRFF.

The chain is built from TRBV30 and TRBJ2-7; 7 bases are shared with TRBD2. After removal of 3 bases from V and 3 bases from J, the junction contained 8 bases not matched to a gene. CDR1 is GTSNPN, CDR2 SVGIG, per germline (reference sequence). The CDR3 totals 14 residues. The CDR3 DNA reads TGTGCCTGGAGAGGGCCTTGGGGGGGCTACGAGCAGTACTTC. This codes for CAWRGPWGGYEQYF. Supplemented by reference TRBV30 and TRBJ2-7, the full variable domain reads SQTIHQWPATLVQPVGSPLSLECTVEGTSNPNLYWYRQAAGRGLQLLFYSVGIGQISSEVPQNLSASRPQDRQFILSSKKLLLSDSGFYLCAWRGPWGGYEQYFGPGTRLTVT.

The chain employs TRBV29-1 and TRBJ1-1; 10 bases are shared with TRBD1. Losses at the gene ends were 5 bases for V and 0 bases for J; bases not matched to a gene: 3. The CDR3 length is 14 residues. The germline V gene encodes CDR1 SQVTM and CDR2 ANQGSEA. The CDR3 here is CSVLDRGLNTEAFF. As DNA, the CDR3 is TGCAGCGTTCTAGACAGGGGGCTGAACACTGAAGCTTTCTTT. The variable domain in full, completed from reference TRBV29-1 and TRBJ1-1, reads SAVISQKPSRDICQRGTSLTIQCQVDSQVTMMFWYRQQPGQSLTLIATANQGSEATYESGFVIDKFPISRPNLTFSTLTVSNMSPEDSSIYLCSVLDRGLNTEAFFGQGTRLTVV.

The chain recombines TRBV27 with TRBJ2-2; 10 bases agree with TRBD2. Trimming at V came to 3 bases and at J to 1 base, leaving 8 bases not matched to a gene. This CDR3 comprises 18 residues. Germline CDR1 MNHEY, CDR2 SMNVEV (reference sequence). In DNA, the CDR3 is TGTGCCAGCAGTTTGCTGCGAGGACTAGCGGAGAACACCGGGGAGCTGTTTTTT. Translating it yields CASSLLRGLAENTGELFF.

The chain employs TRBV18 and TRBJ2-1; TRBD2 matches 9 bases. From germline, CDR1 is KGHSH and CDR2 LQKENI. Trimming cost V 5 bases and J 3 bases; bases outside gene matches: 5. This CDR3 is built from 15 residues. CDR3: CASSSSRGGYNEQFF. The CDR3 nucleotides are TGTGCCAGCTCATCATCGCGGGGGGGCTACAATGAGCAGTTCTTC.

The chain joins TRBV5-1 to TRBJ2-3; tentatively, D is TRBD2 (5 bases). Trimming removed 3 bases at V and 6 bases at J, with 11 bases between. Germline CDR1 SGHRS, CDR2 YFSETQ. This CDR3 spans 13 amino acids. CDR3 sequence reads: CASSWTPGDTQYF. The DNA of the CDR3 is TGCGCCAGCAGCTGGACTCCGGGGGATACGCAGTATTTT.